Below, 27 T cell receptor beta chains from the same sample are listed, as sequenced in a study of PD-1 blockade in classical Hodgkin lymphoma (dated by TCRdb to the early 2020s). The time point label, as the study defines it: cycle 1 day 1 (C1D1), immediately before nivolumab initiation. Every trial patient had relapsed following autologous stem cell transplantation, and prior brentuximab vedotin exposure was what differed among cohorts A, B and C. Library construction relied on the immunoSEQ multiplex PCR assay. As stored in TCRdb, this immuneACCESS dataset retains in-frame rearrangements with V and J assigned. A fraction of the clones does not appear; measured against another copy, unresolved V genes explain less than half of the discrepancy, and the remainder lacks a known reason. A total of about 21,000 clones appear in this sample, 68% of them only once. The biggest ten clones account for 5.8% of the sample.

The sequenced sample was peripheral blood mononuclear cells (PBMCs), obtained at baseline. These receptors came from a human donor with classical Hodgkin lymphoma.

This clone was seen only once. The V gene is TRBV28, the J gene TRBJ1-2, with D possibly being TRBD1 (6 bases). The germline V gene has CDR1 MDHEN and CDR2 SYDVKM. V lost 5 bases and J 8 bases, leaving 18 bases between the germline ends. The CDR3 spans 14 residues. CDR3 region: CASSGGSVTYGYTF. CDR3 nucleotide sequence: TGTGCCAGCAGTGGGGGCTCCGTTACTTACGGCTACACCTTC.

This clone was seen a handful of times. This chain joins TRBV28 and TRBJ1-2; D unresolved. The V end was cut by 2 bases, the J end by 4 bases, with 8 bases between. The CDR3 is made up of 13 amino acids. CDR1 is MDHEN, CDR2 SYDVKM, per germline. The CDR3 DNA reads as TGTGCCAGCAGTTTAAAGGGTGCCTATGGCTACACCTTC. Protein product: CASSLKGAYGYTF.

This chain joins TRBV7-3 and TRBJ1-2; weak D call: TRBD1 (6 bases). The V end lost 5 bases, the J end lost 4 bases, and 11 bases lay between the germline ends. Germline values: CDR1 SGHTA, CDR2 FQGTGA. This CDR3 has 13 residues. The CDR3 reads CASSPGQFYGYTF. CDR3 DNA: TGTGCCAGCAGCCCTGGACAGTTCTATGGCTACACCTTC.

This clone is judged medium-sized. The chain couples TRBV28 to TRBJ2-3, with D possibly TRBD1 on 6 matching bases. This CDR3 has 16 residues. Germline assignment: CDR1 MDHEN and CDR2 SYDVKM. The ends were cut back, 4 bases at V and 2 bases at J, with 16 bases in the middle. CDR3 protein: CASSSHRDTHTDTQYF. CDR3 in DNA: TGTGCCAGCAGTTCACACCGGGACACCCACACAGATACGCAGTATTTT.

In regard to this clone: One end of the junction fails to match germline, which may point to a read error. CDR3 sequence: CASSQAWGQSSYEQYF. In nucleotides, the CDR3 is TGCGCCAGCAGCCAAGCGTGGGGGCAAAGCTCCTACGAGCAGTACTTC. The chain joins TRBV7-9 to TRBJ2-7; a weak D match, TRBD1 (6 bases). This CDR3 region has 16 residues. Germline CDR1 and CDR2: SEHNR and FQNEAQ (reference sequence).

This clone was detected only a few times. The V gene is TRBV30, the J gene TRBJ1-1; no clear D gene. The CDR3 loop spans 12 amino acids. The V and J ends lost 1 base and 4 bases respectively, with 7 bases between them. CDR1 is GTSNPN, CDR2 SVGIG, per germline (reference sequence). CDR3 in DNA: TGTGCCTGGAGTGGCGGTACCACTGAAGCTTTCTTT. Encoded protein: CAWSGGTTEAFF.

The rearrangement joins TRBV5-4 to TRBJ2-7; D perhaps matches TRBD1 (6 bases). CDR1 is SGHNT, CDR2 YYREEE, per germline (reference sequence). This CDR3 region has 14 residues. V was trimmed by 0 bases and J by 10 bases, leaving 17 bases between them. The CDR3 coding sequence is TGTGCCAGCAGCTTGGCCGGACAGTCGAATTCACAGTACTTC. Protein product: CASSLAGQSNSQYF.

This clone was observed a few times. This CDR3 is CASSSGANSNQPQHF. CDR3 bases: TGTGCCAGCAGTTCCGGGGCTAATAGCAATCAGCCCCAGCATTTT. The chain recombines TRBV27 with TRBJ1-5; D is perhaps TRBD1 (5 bases). V lost 4 bases to trimming and J lost 0 bases, with 10 bases between them. CDR1 and CDR2 (germline): MNHEY, SMNVEV (reference sequence). This CDR3 comprises 15 residues.

This clone was counted a few times. Other DNA sequences within the sample encode an identical CDR3. The genes are TRBV6-5 and TRBJ1-4; TRBD1 matches 8 bases. J lost 8 bases, V lost 0 bases, and 5 bases had no gene match. The germline CDR1 and CDR2 sequences are MNHEY and SVGAGI. The CDR3 is made up of 15 amino acids. This CDR3 reads CASSYSQGAGEKLFF. The CDR3 bases are TGTGCCAGCAGTTACTCGCAGGGGGCAGGGGAAAAACTGTTTTTT.

V gene TRBV5-4 combines with J gene TRBJ2-2; 11 nucleotides line up with TRBD2. The CDR3 sequence is 18 residues long. CDR1 and CDR2 (germline): SGHNT, YYREEE (reference sequence). Germline trimming cut 0 bases from V and 5 bases from J; bases unmatched to any gene: 9. This CDR3 reads CASSLGLAGGRGTGELFF. CDR3 DNA: TGTGCCAGCAGCTTGGGGCTAGCGGGAGGTCGGGGGACCGGGGAGCTGTTTTTT.

V gene TRBV27 combines with J gene TRBJ2-7; 11 positions match TRBD2. This CDR3 contains 15 residues. J gave up 4 bases and V 8 bases, and 10 bases lay outside the gene matches. CDR1 and CDR2 from the germline V gene are MNHEY and SMNVEV (reference sequence). CDR3 residues: CASQRLAGFGYEQYF. The CDR3 DNA sequence: TGTGCCAGCCAACGACTAGCGGGGTTCGGTTACGAGCAGTACTTC.

This clone occurred a few times. This chain links TRBV9 with TRBJ2-5, with 7 bases identical to TRBD1. The CDR3 consists of 15 residues. Losses at the gene ends were 3 bases for V and 6 bases for J; bases not matched to a gene: 11. CDR1 is SGDLS and CDR2 is YYNGEE in the germline V gene. The CDR3 sequence: CASSAQGDVRQTQYF. Written as DNA, the CDR3 is TGTGCCAGCAGCGCTCAGGGGGACGTTAGGCAGACCCAGTACTTC.

This chain links TRBV7-3 with TRBJ2-1; 8 nucleotides match TRBD2. V lost 3 bases, J lost 0 bases, and 1 base stayed unmatched. The CDR3 is 15 residues long. Germline CDR1 SGHTA, CDR2 FQGTGA. The CDR3 reads CASSLSGSSYNEQFF. CDR3 bases: TGTGCCAGCAGCTTGAGCGGGAGCTCCTACAATGAGCAGTTCTTC.

The V call is TRBV6-5, the J call TRBJ2-6; D uncertain. From germline, CDR1 is MNHEY and CDR2 SVGAGI. Between the trimmed V and J ends, which lost 6 bases and 0 bases, there was a span of 9 bases. There are 15 residues in the CDR3. As DNA, the CDR3 is TGTGCCAGCAGCCAACACCACTCTGGGGCCAACGTCCTGACTTTC. Its protein product is CASSQHHSGANVLTF.

CDR3 DNA: TGCGCCAGCAGAAAGACGGAGAACACTGAAGCTTTCTTT. Amino acid sequence: CASRKTENTEAFF. The J gene is TRBJ1-1, the V gene TRBV5-1, with D unclear. V was pared by 5 bases and J by 1 base, with 9 bases between. CDR1 is SGHRS and CDR2 is YFSETQ in the germline V gene. The CDR3 has 13 residues.

The CDR3 loop is CARSFPGKRGNQPQHF. The CDR3, as DNA: TGTGCCAGAAGCTTTCCAGGGAAAAGAGGCAATCAGCCCCAGCATTTT. The chain couples TRBV5-3 to TRBJ1-5, with D perhaps matching TRBD1 (5 bases). TRBV5-3 counts as an open reading frame of uncertain function. The CDR3 totals 16 residues. Trimming removed 2 bases at V and 2 bases at J, with 14 bases between.

By frequency in the sample, this clone is medium-sized. The chain is built from TRBV29-1 and TRBJ1-1, with 9 bases matching TRBD1. The CDR3 sequence is 13 residues long. J gave up 1 base and V 4 bases, and 1 base lay outside the gene matches. Germline V gene lookup returns CDR1 SQVTM and CDR2 ANQGSEA. The CDR3 loop reads CSVADRGNTEAFF. The CDR3 DNA follows: TGCAGCGTTGCGGACAGGGGGAACACTGAAGCTTTCTTT.

This clone was recorded a few times. The J gene is TRBJ1-2, the V gene TRBV28; 12 nucleotides agree with TRBD1. CDR1 and CDR2 from the germline V gene are MDHEN and SYDVKM. V shed 6 bases and J 4 bases; nucleotides not matched to a gene: 12. This CDR3 has 17 amino acids. The CDR3, as DNA: TGTGCCAGCAGCCTACCGGGACAGGGGGCGCCAGGCTATGGCTACACCTTC. Translation gives CASSLPGQGAPGYGYTF.

This clone is medium-sized (0.01 to 0.1%). The same CDR3 also results from other DNA sequences found in this sample. This chain connects TRBV7-9 to TRBJ2-5; D is unclear. Germline V gives CDR1 SEHNR, CDR2 FQNEAQ (reference sequence). The germline V and J ends were trimmed by 2 bases and 4 bases, with 8 bases remaining between them. The CDR3 runs 13 residues. This CDR3 reads CASSLTTLETQYF. The CDR3 DNA sequence: TGTGCCAGCAGCTTAACCACCCTAGAGACCCAGTACTTC.

This chain connects TRBV18 to TRBJ2-1, with 9 bases fitting TRBD2. CDR3 length: 15 amino acids. In germline, CDR1 is KGHSH, CDR2 LQKENI. Trimming removed 3 bases from V and 9 bases from J; junction bases left unmatched: 9. CDR3 loop: CASSPEDSGSGEQFF. DNA for the CDR3: TGTGCCAGCTCACCCGAGGATAGCGGGAGTGGTGAGCAGTTCTTC.

This chain links TRBV27 with TRBJ2-7, with D perhaps assigned TRBD1 or TRBD2 (6 bases each). CDR3 size: 15 residues. Germline CDR1 MNHEY, CDR2 SMNVEV (reference sequence). Trimming took off 5 bases at V and 4 bases at J, with 18 bases between the two ends. CDR3 DNA sequence: TGTGCCAGCAGTCAAACCGGAGGGGGTATATACGAGCAGTACTTC. The encoded protein is CASSQTGGGIYEQYF.

The chain has TRBV5-8 and TRBJ1-1; 9 nucleotides agree with TRBD1. The CDR3 has 14 residues. Germline CDR1 and CDR2: SGHTS and YDEGEE. The V and J ends lost 4 bases and 1 base, in that order; junction bases with no gene match: 2. CDR3 region: CASSPGQGNTEAFF. Written as DNA, the CDR3 is TGTGCCAGCAGCCCGGGACAGGGGAACACTGAAGCTTTCTTT.

This clone was seen just once. V usage is TRBV6-5 and J usage is TRBJ1-5; D not certain. V was trimmed by 5 bases and J by 7 bases, leaving 12 bases between them. This CDR3 contains 13 residues. CDR1 MNHEY and CDR2 SVGAGI come from the germline V gene. This CDR3 is CASSNEDGQPQHF. CDR3 coding DNA: TGTGCCAGCAGTAACGAGGACGGCCAGCCCCAGCATTTT.

The rearrangement links TRBV9 to TRBJ1-2; D remains unclear. V lost 4 bases and J 7 bases, leaving 20 bases between the germline ends. The germline gives CDR1 SGDLS, CDR2 YYNGEE. This CDR3 is built from 15 residues. CDR3 DNA sequence: TGTGCCAGCAGCACCACGGGAGGGAGGGAGAGTGGCTACACCTTC. Translated: CASSTTGGRESGYTF.

This clone was picked up a small number of times. V and J are TRBV6-1 and TRBJ1-1; TRBD1 agrees at 7 bases. The V and J ends lost 2 bases and 0 bases, in that order; junction bases with no gene match: 3. The CDR3 runs to 15 residues. Germline V CDR1 and CDR2: MNHNS, SASEGT. The CDR3 region has the DNA TGTGCCAGCAGTGAATTGGGACAGATGAACACTGAAGCTTTCTTT. It yields the protein CASSELGQMNTEAFF.

The V call is TRBV10-3, the J call TRBJ1-5; 7 bases align to TRBD1. CDR3 size: 13 residues. After removal of 6 bases from V and 5 bases from J, the junction contained 4 bases not matched to a gene. CDR1 and CDR2 (germline): ENHRY, SYGVKD. The CDR3 coding sequence is TGTGCCATCAGCCGGGACAGCGATCAGCCCCAGCATTTT. Protein product: CAISRDSDQPQHF.

The chain couples TRBV28 to TRBJ2-5; D remains unclear. The V and J ends lost 4 bases and 4 bases respectively, with 7 bases between them. CDR3 length: 12 residues. CDR1 and CDR2 (germline): MDHEN, SYDVKM. The CDR3 sequence is CASSYVGETQYF. CDR3 in DNA: TGTGCCAGCAGTTATGTAGGAGAGACCCAGTACTTC.